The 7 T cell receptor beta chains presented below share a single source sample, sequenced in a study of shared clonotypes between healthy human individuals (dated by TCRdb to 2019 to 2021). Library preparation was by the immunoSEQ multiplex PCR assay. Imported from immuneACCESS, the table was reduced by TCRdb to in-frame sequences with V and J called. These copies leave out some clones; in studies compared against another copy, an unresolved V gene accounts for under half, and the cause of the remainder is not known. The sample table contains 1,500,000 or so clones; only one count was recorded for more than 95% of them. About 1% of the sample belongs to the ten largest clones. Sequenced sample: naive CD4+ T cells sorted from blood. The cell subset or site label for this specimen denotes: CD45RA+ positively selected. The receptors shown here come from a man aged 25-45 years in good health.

The CDR3 DNA sequence: TGTGCCAGCAGCTCCCTCGGCTCCTACAATGAGCAGTTCTTC. Translation gives CASSSLGSYNEQFF. The chain is built from TRBV11-2 and TRBJ2-1; no firm D call. Germline CDR1 reads SGHAT; CDR2 reads FQNNGV. Trimming stripped 4 bases from V and 0 bases from J, with 7 bases between. This CDR3 contains 14 residues.

In DNA, the CDR3 is TGTGCCAGCAGTGAAGCTTTTGGACAGGTCGGGGAGGGGACTGAAGCTTTCTTT. Translating gives CASSEAFGQVGEGTEAFF. The chain carries TRBV6-1 and TRBJ1-1; 7 bases match TRBD1. CDR3 length: 18 residues. The V gene's germline CDR1 is MNHNS and CDR2 SASEGT. With 0 bases clipped from V and 5 bases from J, the junction kept 15 bases outside the gene matches.

CDR3 in amino acids: CASRTSGRSDTQYF. The CDR3 DNA reads as TGTGCCAGCAGGACTAGCGGCCGCTCAGATACGCAGTATTTT. The chain recombines TRBV27 with TRBJ2-3; 9 bases map to TRBD2. Germline CDR1 and CDR2: MNHEY and SMNVEV (reference sequence). The CDR3 has 14 residues. The J segment lost 4 bases and the V segment lost 6 bases, leaving 5 bases of the junction unmatched.

The CDR3 is CASSSTIEKTQYF. CDR3 DNA: TGTGCCAGCAGCTCGACTATAGAAAAGACCCAGTACTTC. The V and J genes are TRBV5-5 and TRBJ2-5, with D possibly being TRBD2 (5 bases). The germline V gene encodes CDR1 SGHKS and CDR2 YYEKEE (reference sequence). The CDR3 length is 13 residues. V lost 3 bases to trimming and J lost 6 bases, with 12 bases between them.

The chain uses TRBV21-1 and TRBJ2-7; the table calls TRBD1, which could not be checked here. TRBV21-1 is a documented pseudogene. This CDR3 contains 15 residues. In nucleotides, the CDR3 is TGTGCCAGCAGCAAAAATTCAGGGGTAAGGTACGAGCAGTACTTC. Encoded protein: CASSKNSGVRYEQYF.

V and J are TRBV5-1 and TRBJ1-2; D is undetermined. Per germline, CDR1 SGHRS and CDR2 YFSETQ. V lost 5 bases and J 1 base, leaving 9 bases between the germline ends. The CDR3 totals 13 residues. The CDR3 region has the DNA TGCGCCAGCAGGGGGTCAGTTAACTATGGCTACACCTTC. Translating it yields CASRGSVNYGYTF. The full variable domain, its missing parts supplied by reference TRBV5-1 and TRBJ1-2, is KAGVTQTPRYLIKTRGQQVTLSCSPISGHRSVSWYQQTPGQGLQFLFEYFSETQRNKGNFPGRFSGRQFSNSRSEMNVSTLELGDSALYLCASRGSVNYGYTFGSGTRLTVV.

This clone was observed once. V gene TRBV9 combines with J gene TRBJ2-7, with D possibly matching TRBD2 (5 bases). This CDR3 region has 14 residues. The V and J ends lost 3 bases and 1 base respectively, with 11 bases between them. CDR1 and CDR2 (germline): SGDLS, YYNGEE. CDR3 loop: CASSGSVYSYEQYF. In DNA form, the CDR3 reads TGTGCCAGCAGCGGTAGCGTTTATTCCTACGAGCAGTACTTC. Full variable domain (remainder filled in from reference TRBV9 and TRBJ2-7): DSGVTQTPKHLITATGQRVTLRCSPRSGDLSVYWYQQSLDQGLQFLIQYYNGEERAKGNILERFSAQQFPDLHSELNLSSLELGDSALYFCASSGSVYSYEQYFGPGTRLTVT.